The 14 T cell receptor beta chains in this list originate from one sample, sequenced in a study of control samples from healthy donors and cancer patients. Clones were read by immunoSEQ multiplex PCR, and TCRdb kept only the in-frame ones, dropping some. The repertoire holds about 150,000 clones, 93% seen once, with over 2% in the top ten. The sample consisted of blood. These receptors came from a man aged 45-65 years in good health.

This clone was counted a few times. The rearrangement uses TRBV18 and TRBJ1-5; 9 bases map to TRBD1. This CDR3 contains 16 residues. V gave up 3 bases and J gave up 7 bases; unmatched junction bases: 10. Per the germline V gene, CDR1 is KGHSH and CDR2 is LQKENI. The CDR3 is CASSPSGTGSEQPQHF. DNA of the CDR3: TGTGCCAGCTCACCGTCCGGGACAGGGTCGGAGCAGCCCCAGCATTTT.

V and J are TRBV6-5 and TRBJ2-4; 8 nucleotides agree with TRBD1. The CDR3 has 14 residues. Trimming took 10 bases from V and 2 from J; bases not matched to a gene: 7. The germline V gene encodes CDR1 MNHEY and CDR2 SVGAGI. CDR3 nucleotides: TGTGCCAACGGACAGGGTGGACCCAAAAACATTCAGTACTTC. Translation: CANGQGGPKNIQYF.

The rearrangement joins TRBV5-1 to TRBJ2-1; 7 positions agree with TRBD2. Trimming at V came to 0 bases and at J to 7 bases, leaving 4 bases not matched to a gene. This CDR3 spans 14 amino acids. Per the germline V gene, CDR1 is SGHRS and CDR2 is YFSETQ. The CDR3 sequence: CASSLGLAPNEQFF. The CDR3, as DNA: TGCGCCAGCAGCTTGGGACTAGCCCCGAATGAGCAGTTCTTC.

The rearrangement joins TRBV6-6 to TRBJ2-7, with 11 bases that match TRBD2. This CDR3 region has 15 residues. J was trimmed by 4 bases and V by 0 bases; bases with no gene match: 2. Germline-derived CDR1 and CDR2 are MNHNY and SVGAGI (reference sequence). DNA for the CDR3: TGTGCCAGCAGTTACTCGACTAGCGGGATTTACGAGCAGTACTTC. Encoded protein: CASSYSTSGIYEQYF.

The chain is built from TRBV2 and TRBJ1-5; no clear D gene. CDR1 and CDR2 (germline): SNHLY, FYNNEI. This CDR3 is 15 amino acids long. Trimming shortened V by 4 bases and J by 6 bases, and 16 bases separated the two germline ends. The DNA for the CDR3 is TGTGCCAGCAGTGGGGGAGAAACTTGGGGTCAGCCCCAGCATTTT. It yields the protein CASSGGETWGQPQHF. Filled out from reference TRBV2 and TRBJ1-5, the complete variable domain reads EPEVTQTPSHQVTQMGQEVILRCVPISNHLYFYWYRQILGQKVEFLVSFYNNEISEKSEIFDDQFSVERPDGSNFTLKIRSTKLEDSAMYFCASSGGETWGQPQHFGDGTRLSIL.

CDR3 loop: CASSYAGGYGGYTF. The CDR3 coding sequence is TGTGCCAGCAGTTACGCAGGGGGCTATGGCGGCTACACCTTC. The V gene is TRBV6-5, the J gene TRBJ1-2; 8 nucleotides agree with TRBD1. CDR1 MNHEY and CDR2 SVGAGI come from the germline V gene. The CDR3 contains 14 residues. V dropped 2 bases and J dropped 8; count of bases not matched to a gene: 7.

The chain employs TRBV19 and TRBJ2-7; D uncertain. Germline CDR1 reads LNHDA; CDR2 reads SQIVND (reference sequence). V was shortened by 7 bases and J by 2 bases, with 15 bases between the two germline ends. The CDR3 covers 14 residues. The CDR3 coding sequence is TGTGCCAGTAAGACGGCCTATGGTCCCTACGAGCAGTACTTC. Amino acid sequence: CASKTAYGPYEQYF.

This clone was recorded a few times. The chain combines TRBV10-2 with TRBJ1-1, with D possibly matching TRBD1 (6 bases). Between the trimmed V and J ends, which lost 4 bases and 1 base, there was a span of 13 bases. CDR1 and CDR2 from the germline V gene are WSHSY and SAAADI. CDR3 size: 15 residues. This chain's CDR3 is CASSALGAPNTEAFF. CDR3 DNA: TGCGCCAGCAGTGCGTTGGGGGCCCCGAACACTGAAGCTTTCTTT.

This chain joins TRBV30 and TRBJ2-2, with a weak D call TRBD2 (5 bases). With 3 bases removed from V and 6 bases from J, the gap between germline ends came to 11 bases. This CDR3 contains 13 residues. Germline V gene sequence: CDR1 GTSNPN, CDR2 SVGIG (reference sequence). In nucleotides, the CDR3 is TGTGCCTGGAGCCCTAGCAACTCCGGGGAGCTGTTTTTT. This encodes CAWSPSNSGELFF.

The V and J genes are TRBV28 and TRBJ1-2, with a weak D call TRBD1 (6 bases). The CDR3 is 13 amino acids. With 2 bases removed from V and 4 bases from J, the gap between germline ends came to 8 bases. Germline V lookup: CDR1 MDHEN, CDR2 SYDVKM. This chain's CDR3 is CASSLGGLYGYTF. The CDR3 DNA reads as TGTGCCAGCAGTTTAGGGGGGCTCTATGGCTACACCTTC.

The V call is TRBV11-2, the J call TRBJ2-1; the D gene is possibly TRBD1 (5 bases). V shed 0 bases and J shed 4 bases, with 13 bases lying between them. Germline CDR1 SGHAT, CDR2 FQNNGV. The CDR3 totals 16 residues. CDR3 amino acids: CASSLELGVLYNEQFF. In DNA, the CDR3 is TGTGCCAGCAGCTTAGAGTTAGGGGTTCTATACAATGAGCAGTTCTTC.

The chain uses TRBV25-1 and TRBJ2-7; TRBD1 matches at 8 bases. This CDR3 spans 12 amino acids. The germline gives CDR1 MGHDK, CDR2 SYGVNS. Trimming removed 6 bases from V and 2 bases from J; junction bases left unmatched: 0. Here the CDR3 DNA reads TGTGCCAGCAGACAGGGGGCCTACGAGCAGTACTTC. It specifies CASRQGAYEQYF.

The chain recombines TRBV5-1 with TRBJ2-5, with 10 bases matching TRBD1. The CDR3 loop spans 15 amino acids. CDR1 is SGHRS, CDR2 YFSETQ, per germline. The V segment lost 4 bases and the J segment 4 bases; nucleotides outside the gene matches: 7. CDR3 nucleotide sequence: TGCGCCAGCAGCCTGGGACAGGGGTATCGAGAGACCCAGTACTTC. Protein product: CASSLGQGYRETQYF.

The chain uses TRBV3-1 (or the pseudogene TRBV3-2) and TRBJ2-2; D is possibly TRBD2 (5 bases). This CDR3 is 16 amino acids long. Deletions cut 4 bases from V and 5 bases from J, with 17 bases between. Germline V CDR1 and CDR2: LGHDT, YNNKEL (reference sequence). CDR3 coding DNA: TGTGCCAGCAGCCGAATCCCCGGACGGGGAACCGGGGAGCTGTTTTTT. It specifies CASSRIPGRGTGELFF.